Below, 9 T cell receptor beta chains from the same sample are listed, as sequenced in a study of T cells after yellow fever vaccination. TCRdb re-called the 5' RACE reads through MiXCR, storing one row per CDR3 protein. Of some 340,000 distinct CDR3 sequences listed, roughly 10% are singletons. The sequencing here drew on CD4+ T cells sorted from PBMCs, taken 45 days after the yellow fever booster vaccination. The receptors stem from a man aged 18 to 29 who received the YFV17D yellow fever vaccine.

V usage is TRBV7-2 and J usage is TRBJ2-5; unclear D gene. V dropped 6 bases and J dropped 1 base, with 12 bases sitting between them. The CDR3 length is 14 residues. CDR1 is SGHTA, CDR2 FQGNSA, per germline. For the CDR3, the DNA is TGTGCCAGCAGAAGGAGTCCAACCCAAGAGACCCAGTACTTC. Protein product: CASRRSPTQETQYF.

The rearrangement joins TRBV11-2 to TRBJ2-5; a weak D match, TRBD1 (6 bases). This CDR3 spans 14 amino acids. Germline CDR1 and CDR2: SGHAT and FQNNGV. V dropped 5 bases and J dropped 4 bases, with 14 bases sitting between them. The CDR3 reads CASSPRTVTETQYF. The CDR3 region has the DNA TGTGCCAGCAGCCCCCGGACAGTGACAGAGACCCAGTACTTC. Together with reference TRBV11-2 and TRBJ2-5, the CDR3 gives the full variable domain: EAGVAQSPRYKIIEKRQSVAFWCNPISGHATLYWYQQILGQGPKLLIQFQNNGVVDDSQLPKDRFSAERLKGVDSTLKIQPAKLEDSAVYLCASSPRTVTETQYFGPGTRLLVL.

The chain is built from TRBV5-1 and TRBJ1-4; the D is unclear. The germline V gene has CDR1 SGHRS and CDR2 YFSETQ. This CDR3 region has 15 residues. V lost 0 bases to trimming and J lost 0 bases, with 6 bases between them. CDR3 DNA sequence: TGCGCCAGCAGCTTGGGGGGATCAACTAATGAAAAACTGTTTTTT. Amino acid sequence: CASSLGGSTNEKLFF.

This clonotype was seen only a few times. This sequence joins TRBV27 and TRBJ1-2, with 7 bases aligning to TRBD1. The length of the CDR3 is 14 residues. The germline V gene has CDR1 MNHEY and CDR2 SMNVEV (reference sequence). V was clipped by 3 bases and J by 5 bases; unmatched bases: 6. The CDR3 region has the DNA TGTGCCAGCAGTTTGCTGGGGACAGAATATGGCTACACCTTC. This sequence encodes CASSLLGTEYGYTF.

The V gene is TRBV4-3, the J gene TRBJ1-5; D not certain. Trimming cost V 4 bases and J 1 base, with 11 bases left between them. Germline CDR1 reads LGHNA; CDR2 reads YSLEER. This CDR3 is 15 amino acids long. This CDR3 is CASSRELGSNQPQHF. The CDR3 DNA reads TGCGCCAGCAGCCGCGAGCTCGGAAGCAATCAGCCCCAGCATTTT.

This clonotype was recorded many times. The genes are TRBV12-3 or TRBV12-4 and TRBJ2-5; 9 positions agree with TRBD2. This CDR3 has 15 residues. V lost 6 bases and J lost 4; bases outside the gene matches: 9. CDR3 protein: CASRTISGGSETQYF. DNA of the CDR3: TGTGCCAGCAGGACGATTAGCGGGGGTTCAGAGACCCAGTACTTC.

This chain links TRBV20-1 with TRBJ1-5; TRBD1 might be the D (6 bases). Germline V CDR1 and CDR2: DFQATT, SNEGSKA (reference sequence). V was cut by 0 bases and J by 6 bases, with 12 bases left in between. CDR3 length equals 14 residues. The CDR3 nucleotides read TGCAGTGCTAGAGACAGGGGTTACCGTCAGCCCCAGCATTTT. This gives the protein CSARDRGYRQPQHF.

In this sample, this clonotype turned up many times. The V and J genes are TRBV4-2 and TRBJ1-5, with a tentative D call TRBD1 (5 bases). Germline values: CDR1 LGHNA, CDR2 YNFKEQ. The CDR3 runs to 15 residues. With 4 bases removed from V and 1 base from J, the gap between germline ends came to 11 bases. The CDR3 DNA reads TGTGCCAGCAGCCGACAGACGGGAAGCAATCAGCCCCAGCATTTT. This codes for CASSRQTGSNQPQHF.

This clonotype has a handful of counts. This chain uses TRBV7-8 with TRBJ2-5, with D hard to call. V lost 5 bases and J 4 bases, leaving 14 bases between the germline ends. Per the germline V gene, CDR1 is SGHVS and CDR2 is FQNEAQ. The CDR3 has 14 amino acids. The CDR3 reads CASSRVPDAETQYF. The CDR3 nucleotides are TGTGCCAGCAGCAGAGTCCCGGACGCAGAGACCCAGTACTTC.